These 5 T cell receptor beta chains were sequenced from one sample in a study of sequential checkpoint blockade in melanoma. The assay was immunoSEQ multiplex PCR, and TCRdb's table has in-frame clones only and misses some. The top ten hold roughly 5% of the sample, which has more than 6,500 clones, approximately 30% seen once. Treatment here: randomized to nivolumab then ipilimumab (arm A) or the reverse (arm B). Sequencing was performed on tumor tissue (inferred from file names), taken from a patient given nivolumab and ipilimumab in sequence. Every receptor here comes from a human donor with melanoma.

The chain carries TRBV6-8 and TRBJ1-2; D might be TRBD1 (5 bases). CDR1 MNHGY and CDR2 SAAAGT come from the germline V gene. The CDR3 is 16 residues long. The V end lost 4 bases, the J end lost 4 bases, and 19 bases lay between the germline ends. The DNA of the CDR3 is TGTGCCAGCAGTTTAGGGGCGACCGTCTCTCTCTATGGCTACACCTTC. Protein: CASSLGATVSLYGYTF.

The chain employs TRBV25-1 and TRBJ1-2; D may be TRBD1 (6 bases). Germline V gene data show CDR1 as MGHDK and CDR2 as SYGVNS. The V end was cut by 3 bases, the J end by 3 bases, with 11 bases between. The CDR3 is made up of 14 amino acids. DNA of the CDR3: TGTGCCAGCAGTGATTCCCAGGGGCACTATGGCTACACCTTC. Protein sequence: CASSDSQGHYGYTF.

In its sample, this clone was seen a few times. V and J are TRBV6-8 and TRBJ1-3; no clear D gene. Germline loops: CDR1 MNHGY, CDR2 SAAAGT. Deletions cut 0 bases from V and 0 bases from J, with 3 bases between. The CDR3 covers 14 residues. CDR3 sequence (DNA): TGTGCCAGCAGTTACTCGGGCTCTGGAAACACCATATATTTT. As protein: CASSYSGSGNTIYF.

CDR3 sequence: CASSSDGSSGNTIYF. CDR3 bases: TGCGCCAGCAGCTCGGACGGGAGCTCTGGAAACACCATATATTTT. The chain carries TRBV5-1 and TRBJ1-3; no clear D. CDR3 size: 15 residues. CDR1 is SGHRS and CDR2 is YFSETQ in the germline V gene. Trimming cost V 3 bases and J 0 bases, with 10 bases left between them.

This clone is categorized as large. This chain joins TRBV6-8 and TRBJ2-1; no reliable D call. Germline V CDR1 and CDR2: MNHGY, SAAAGT. The CDR3 has 13 amino acids. The germline V and J ends were trimmed by 5 bases and 2 bases, with 7 bases remaining between them. CDR3 coding DNA: TGTGCCAGCAGTAACGGGCCCTACAATGAGCAGTTCTTC. Protein sequence: CASSNGPYNEQFF.